The 18 T cell receptor beta chains presented below share a single source sample, sequenced in a study of OX40 agonist ivuxolimab in advanced cancers. Measured with immunoSEQ multiplex PCR; TCRdb has only the in-frame clones, and not every one. The table lists approximately 30,000 clones, approximately 80% of them singletons, with approximately 12% in the top ten. The sequenced sample was CD4+ or CD8+ T cells sorted from blood, obtained in a trial of the OX40 agonist ivuxolimab. Source of these receptors: an adult with an advanced solid tumor such as melanoma, head and neck, liver or kidney cancer.

The chain has TRBV2 and TRBJ2-1; D is possibly TRBD2 (5 bases). Per germline, CDR1 SNHLY and CDR2 FYNNEI. This CDR3 contains 13 residues. The V gene lost 6 bases and the J gene lost 3 bases, with 9 bases spanning the gap. The CDR3 here is CASRDFNYNEQFF. The CDR3 region has the DNA TGTGCCAGCAGGGACTTTAACTACAATGAGCAGTTCTTC.

The chain couples TRBV9 to TRBJ2-5; 8 bases align to TRBD2. V was clipped by 0 bases and J by 9 bases; unmatched bases: 10. The CDR3 runs to 15 residues. Germline CDR1 SGDLS, CDR2 YYNGEE. CDR3 amino acids: CASSVGGSREEAQYF. The CDR3 nucleotides are TGTGCCAGCAGCGTAGGAGGGTCGCGGGAGGAAGCCCAGTACTTC.

The CDR3 loop is CASTTSASYEQYF. CDR3 coding DNA: TGTGCCAGCACGACTAGCGCTTCCTACGAGCAGTACTTC. The chain carries TRBV5-6 and TRBJ2-7, with 8 bases aligning to TRBD2. V shed 6 bases, J shed 1 base, and the junction held 3 bases outside the gene matches. This CDR3 has 13 residues. Germline assignment: CDR1 SGHDT and CDR2 YYEEEE.

Points on this clone: The junction departs from germline at one end; a sequencing error may be responsible. This sequence joins TRBV28 and TRBJ1-2, with D uncertain. Germline lookup yields CDR1 MDHEN and CDR2 SYDVKM. The CDR3 length is 15 residues. For the CDR3, the DNA is TGTGCCAGCAGTGTGAACACCGGATCTAATTATGGCTACACCTTC. Amino acids: CASSVNTGSNYGYTF.

This rearrangement joins TRBV4-1 to TRBJ2-2; TRBD2 might be the D (5 bases). Germline CDR1 reads MGHRA; CDR2 reads YSYEKL. This CDR3 has 14 residues. Trimming pared 5 bases from V and 5 bases from J, leaving 12 bases between. The CDR3 bases are TGCGCCAGCAGCGATCGGGAAGTAACCGGGGAGCTGTTTTTT. Translating it yields CASSDREVTGELFF.

The CDR3 spells CASSLTETNEKLFF. CDR3 nucleotides: TGTGCCAGCAGTCTCACGGAGACTAATGAAAAACTGTTTTTT. V and J are TRBV28 and TRBJ1-4, with D unclear. V was pared by 5 bases and J by 2 bases, with 9 bases between. The CDR3 is 14 residues long. Looked up from germline, CDR1 is MDHEN and CDR2 is SYDVKM.

The chain combines TRBV11-2 with TRBJ2-1; 7 bases line up with TRBD1. The CDR3 length is 13 residues. Germline CDR1 reads SGHAT; CDR2 reads FQNNGV. V shed 3 bases, J shed 8 bases, and the junction held 4 bases outside the gene matches. CDR3 sequence reads: CASSFGTVHEQFF. CDR3 in DNA: TGTGCCAGCAGCTTCGGGACAGTCCATGAGCAGTTCTTC. The full variable domain, completed using reference TRBV11-2 and TRBJ2-1, is EAGVAQSPRYKIIEKRQSVAFWCNPISGHATLYWYQQILGQGPKLLIQFQNNGVVDDSQLPKDRFSAERLKGVDSTLKIQPAKLEDSAVYLCASSFGTVHEQFFGPGTRLTVL.

V gene TRBV5-6 combines with J gene TRBJ2-7; D remains ambiguous. Deletions cut 3 bases from V and 5 bases from J, with 18 bases between. The germline gives CDR1 SGHDT, CDR2 YYEEEE. The CDR3 runs 15 residues. The CDR3 region is CASSYTYSLVDEQYF. The CDR3 coding sequence is TGTGCCAGCAGCTACACCTATTCGCTAGTCGACGAGCAGTACTTC. The full variable domain, its missing parts supplied by reference TRBV5-6 and TRBJ2-7, is DAGVTQSPTHLIKTRGQQVTLRCSPKSGHDTVSWYQQALGQGPQFIFQYYEEEERQRGNFPDRFSGHQFPNYSSELNVNALLLGDSALYLCASSYTYSLVDEQYFGPGTRLTVT.

The chain is built from TRBV16 and TRBJ2-3; TRBD1 or TRBD2 may be the D gene (5 bases each). V gave up 2 bases and J gave up 5 bases, with 14 bases separating them. Germline CDR1 and CDR2: KGHSY and FQNENV. This CDR3 region has 15 residues. This CDR3 is CASSQLGTFVDTQYF. The CDR3 region has the DNA TGTGCCAGCAGCCAACTAGGGACGTTCGTAGATACGCAGTATTTT.

The chain uses TRBV29-1 and TRBJ2-7; D uncertain. Trimming shortened V by 7 bases and J by 0 bases, and 10 bases separated the two germline ends. The CDR3 loop spans 12 amino acids. In germline, CDR1 is SQVTM, CDR2 ANQGSEA. CDR3 loop: CSARPSSYEQYF. CDR3 sequence (DNA): TGCAGCGCACGTCCCAGCTCCTACGAGCAGTACTTC.

The gene calls are TRBV30 and TRBJ1-4; D is unclear. The CDR3 has 14 residues. In germline, CDR1 is GTSNPN, CDR2 SVGIG (reference sequence). Trimming left V 0 bases short and J 7 bases short, with 12 bases between. CDR3 nucleotides: TGTGCCTGGAGTGTACTACAGTATGGTGAAAAACTGTTTTTT. This sequence encodes CAWSVLQYGEKLFF.

This clone was seen a handful of times. The rearrangement uses TRBV28 and TRBJ1-1; no clear D. Germline CDR1 reads MDHEN; CDR2 reads SYDVKM. Trimming took 3 bases from V and 0 from J, leaving 2 bases between them. The CDR3 sequence is 12 residues long. CDR3 sequence reads: CASSFLNTEAFF. The CDR3 DNA sequence: TGTGCCAGCAGTTTCCTGAACACTGAAGCTTTCTTT.

Concerning this clone itself: Additional DNA sequences in this sample encode the identical CDR3. The V and J genes are TRBV27 and TRBJ2-7; a weak D match, TRBD1 (6 bases). In germline, CDR1 is MNHEY, CDR2 SMNVEV (reference sequence). Trimming cost V 5 bases and J 0 bases, with 14 bases left between them. The length of the CDR3 is 15 residues. DNA of the CDR3: TGTGCCAGCAGTCCCGACCAGGGGCTCTCCTACGAGCAGTACTTC. Encoded protein: CASSPDQGLSYEQYF.

This clone was seen a few times. The V call is TRBV7-9, the J call TRBJ2-1; D remains unclear. Per germline, CDR1 SEHNR and CDR2 FQNEAQ (reference sequence). The CDR3 runs to 12 residues. Trimming shortened V by 2 bases and J by 8 bases, and 7 bases separated the two germline ends. CDR3 amino acids: CASSLSVDEQFF. The DNA of the CDR3 is TGTGCCAGCAGCTTATCTGTCGATGAGCAGTTCTTC.

The chain has TRBV4-2 and TRBJ1-4; 7 positions match TRBD1. V trimming: 4 bases; J trimming: 7 bases; junction bases outside the gene matches: 12. This CDR3 contains 16 residues. The V gene's germline CDR1 is LGHNA and CDR2 YNFKEQ. CDR3 protein: CASSPHGTANLEKLFF. CDR3 coding DNA: TGTGCCAGCAGCCCACACGGGACAGCCAATCTTGAAAAACTGTTTTTT.

The V call is TRBV10-1, the J call TRBJ2-2, with TRBD2 matching over 10 bases. The germline V gene has CDR1 WNHNN and CDR2 SYGVQD (reference sequence). V lost 0 bases to trimming and J lost 3 bases; unmatched junction nucleotides: 16. The CDR3 is made up of 21 amino acids. The CDR3 DNA sequence: TGCGCCAGCAGTGAGTCACTTAGCGGGAGGAGGGCCCCCAAGGACACCGGGGAGCTGTTTTTT. This sequence encodes CASSESLSGRRAPKDTGELFF.

The chain carries TRBV4-3 and TRBJ2-3; D ambiguous. The V end lost 8 bases, the J end lost 1 base, and 10 bases lay between the germline ends. The CDR3 covers 13 residues. Germline CDR1 and CDR2: LGHNA and YSLEER. This chain's CDR3 is CASHGWGTDTQYF. Written as DNA, the CDR3 is TGCGCCAGCCACGGGTGGGGCACAGATACGCAGTATTTT.

V usage is TRBV27 and J usage is TRBJ1-2; 7 nucleotides line up with TRBD1. Germline CDR1 MNHEY, CDR2 SMNVEV (reference sequence). This CDR3 is 14 amino acids long. Losses at the gene ends were 4 bases for V and 7 bases for J; bases not matched to a gene: 9. The CDR3 reads CASSSSGTVSGYTF. The CDR3 bases are TGTGCCAGCAGTTCGTCCGGGACAGTGAGTGGCTACACCTTC.